This TCR beta chain was captured by sequencing in a study of PD-1 blockade in classical Hodgkin lymphoma. The patients all showed relapse after autologous stem cell transplantation, while their brentuximab vedotin exposure varied. It was by magnetic negative selection that CD8+ T cells were isolated from thawed PBMCs. Using immunoSEQ multiplex PCR, the repertoire was profiled, and TCRdb retains in-frame clones only, with some absent. The table shows about 30,000 clones, with around 90% occurring only once. V lost 4 bases and J 0 bases, leaving 13 bases between the germline ends. The CDR3 totals 15 residues. Germline V gives CDR1 LNHDA, CDR2 SQIVND (reference sequence).

The clonotype was recovered from a human donor with classical Hodgkin lymphoma. This sequence joins TRBV19 and TRBJ2-7; no reliable D call. The source was CD8+ T cells from blood, collected at baseline. CDR3 region: CASSRLGQSSYEQYF. The CDR3 DNA is TGTGCCAGTAGTAGACTGGGTCAGAGCTCCTACGAGCAGTACTTC.